The entry that follows covers one T cell receptor beta chain sequence. Its cognate antigen is unknown. V shed 0 bases and J shed 2 bases, with 8 bases lying between them. This CDR3 is 14 amino acids long. Germline V CDR1 and CDR2: KGHSH, LQKENI. This entry belongs to a study of T cell responses to AZD1222 COVID-19 vaccine. General study results and limits: The study found vaccine-associated CD4 TCRs spanning spike, dominant at 160-218 and 743-854. The study found Spike-specific TCR breadth and depth rose after two AZD1222 doses. Baseline serology detected seropositivity in only six or seven AZD1222 recipients.

The data were produced by immunoSEQ multiplex PCR, yet TCRdb's version contains in-frame clones alone and is incomplete. The sample lists approximately 110,000 clones, 88% occurring once. This material consisted of peripheral blood, taken 28 days after the second AZD1222 dose. The clonotype was recovered from an adult who received the AZD1222 COVID-19 vaccine. The chain combines TRBV18 with TRBJ2-7; perhaps TRBD1 as D (5 bases). The CDR3 region is CASSPPTAPYEQYF. The CDR3 nucleotides are TGTGCCAGCTCACCACCGACAGCACCCTACGAGCAGTACTTC.